The T cell receptor beta chain described here comes from a study of T cells in Graves' hyperthyroidism and ophthalmopathy. It was considered stable Graves' hyperthyroidism when ophthalmopathy did not progress within 18 months. The study left out patients who had uncontrolled infection, other autoimmune disease, pregnancy or lactation. The TCR beta CDR3 regions underwent amplification using RNA transcripts as the source. The primer set for the first-round RT-PCR of the TCR CDR3 was HTBI. One entry per CDR3 protein, called by TCRdb with MiXCR from the multiplex PCR reads. The top ten hold approximately 23% of the sample, which has 300,000 to 350,000 distinct CDR3 sequences, around 13% seen once. This clonotype was detected a few times. Its antigen is still unknown. General observations from the study: Ophthalmopathy was model-predicted a median roughly 6.3 months pre-onset. Most thyroid clonotypes with frequency above 0.001 were detected in blood.

This CDR3 region has 16 residues. Germline lookup yields CDR1 MNHEY and CDR2 SMNVEV (reference sequence). V was pared by 3 bases and J by 2 bases, with 17 bases between. Sequenced material: blood. The J gene is TRBJ2-7, the V gene TRBV27; D unresolved. The clonotype originates from a woman under 40 with Graves' hyperthyroidism. CDR3 DNA sequence: TGTGCCAGCAGTTTCCTAGACGGTTCTGGAACCTACGAGCAGTACTTC. Translation: CASSFLDGSGTYEQYF.